These 23 T cell receptor beta chains were all obtained from the same sample, sequenced in a study of shared clonotypes between healthy human individuals. As defined, naive CD8 cells were CD45RO-negative and positively selected for CCR7, with terminally differentiated effector memory CD45RA+ cells excluded. Produced via immunoSEQ multiplex PCR; TCRdb's table is partial and in-frame only. This table has around 2.1 million clones, roughly 91% appearing once. The specimen sequenced was naive CD8+ T cells from PBMCs. The receptor source for this set is a man aged 18-30 years in good health. Some clones in this sample may be carry-over from other donors' samples.

The chain joins TRBV6-5 to TRBJ1-2; weak D call: TRBD1 (5 bases). The CDR3 has 13 residues. Germline V gives CDR1 MNHEY, CDR2 SVGAGI. V gave up 6 bases and J gave up 8 bases, with 16 bases separating them. CDR3 nucleotide sequence: TGTGCCAGCAGCTACGACAGAACTGGCGGCTACACCTTC. Encoded protein: CASSYDRTGGYTF.

This sequence joins TRBV27 and TRBJ1-2, with 8 bases fitting TRBD1. The germline CDR1 and CDR2 sequences are MNHEY and SMNVEV (reference sequence). With V trimmed by 4 bases and J by 4 bases, 8 bases remained unmatched. The CDR3 length is 15 residues. The CDR3 DNA reads TGTGCCAGCAGTTCAGGGGGCCCCTGGGGCTATGGCTACACCTTC. This gives the protein CASSSGGPWGYGYTF.

V usage is TRBV19 and J usage is TRBJ2-5; 11 bases fit TRBD2. CDR1 and CDR2 (germline): LNHDA, SQIVND (reference sequence). The CDR3 has 17 residues. J lost 2 bases, V lost 3 bases, and 8 bases had no gene match. The CDR3 protein is CASSIGLGLAVQETQYF. The CDR3, as DNA: TGTGCCAGTAGTATTGGTTTGGGACTAGCGGTGCAAGAGACCCAGTACTTC.

This clone has just one count. The chain couples TRBV7-2 to TRBJ2-7; the D is unclear. Trimming took 5 bases from V and 6 from J, leaving 17 bases between them. CDR1 and CDR2 (germline): SGHTA, FQGNSA. CDR3 size: 14 residues. CDR3 sequence (DNA): TGTGCCAGCAGCCCCTCACGACCCCACTTCGAGCAGTACTTC. Amino acids: CASSPSRPHFEQYF.

This clone was recorded a few times. CDR3: CASGVRGAGELFF. As DNA, the CDR3 is TGCGCCAGCGGGGTGAGGGGGGCCGGGGAGCTGTTTTTT. The chain couples TRBV4-3 to TRBJ2-2; perhaps D is TRBD1 or TRBD2 (6 bases each). CDR1 and CDR2 (germline): LGHNA, YSLEER. CDR3 length: 13 residues. V lost 8 bases to trimming and J lost 6 bases, with 13 bases between them.

To note about this clone: The sample carries other DNA sequences with the same CDR3. The V and J genes are TRBV9 and TRBJ2-1; TRBD1 might be the D (6 bases). This CDR3 comprises 14 residues. CDR1 and CDR2 from the germline V gene are SGDLS and YYNGEE. Trimming left V 3 bases short and J 2 bases short, with 9 bases between. Written as DNA, the CDR3 is TGTGCCAGCAGCGACCGGACAGCCTACAATGAGCAGTTCTTC. It translates to CASSDRTAYNEQFF. The variable domain in full, with the rest retrieved from reference TRBV9 and TRBJ2-1, is DSGVTQTPKHLITATGQRVTLRCSPRSGDLSVYWYQQSLDQGLQFLIQYYNGEERAKGNILERFSAQQFPDLHSELNLSSLELGDSALYFCASSDRTAYNEQFFGPGTRLTVL.

The rearrangement links TRBV10-3 to TRBJ1-1; no firm D call. With 2 bases removed from V and 2 bases from J, the gap between germline ends came to 12 bases. There are 15 residues in the CDR3. Germline CDR1 is ENHRY and CDR2 is SYGVKD. CDR3 loop: CAISEGRMENTEAFF. DNA for the CDR3: TGTGCCATCAGTGAGGGTCGGATGGAAAACACTGAAGCTTTCTTT.

The gene calls are TRBV11-2 and TRBJ2-2; D is perhaps TRBD1 (6 bases). Germline V gene lookup returns CDR1 SGHAT and CDR2 FQNNGV. The CDR3 extends over 16 amino acids. Trimming took off 5 bases at V and 6 bases at J, with 19 bases between the two ends. Here the CDR3 DNA reads TGTGCCAGCAGCCGAGGGGCAGGGGTATTATCCGGGGAGCTGTTTTTT. Translating gives CASSRGAGVLSGELFF. The full variable domain, in which reference TRBV11-2 and TRBJ2-2 provide the parts outside the CDR3, is EAGVAQSPRYKIIEKRQSVAFWCNPISGHATLYWYQQILGQGPKLLIQFQNNGVVDDSQLPKDRFSAERLKGVDSTLKIQPAKLEDSAVYLCASSRGAGVLSGELFFGEGSRLTVL.

This chain connects TRBV7-2 to TRBJ1-2; D call uncertain. The V gene's germline CDR1 is SGHTA and CDR2 FQGNSA. V lost 1 base to trimming and J lost 5 bases, with 20 bases between them. The CDR3 loop spans 17 amino acids. CDR3 DNA: TGTGCCAGCAGCTTAGATTCGGGCCCCGAGTTAGGGTATGGCTACACCTTC. As protein: CASSLDSGPELGYGYTF. Full variable domain (outside the CDR3, taken from reference TRBV7-2 and TRBJ1-2): GAGVSQSPSNKVTEKGKDVELRCDPISGHTALYWYRQSLGQGLEFLIYFQGNSAPDKSGLPSDRFSAERTGGSVSTLTIQRTQQEDSAVYLCASSLDSGPELGYGYTFGSGTRLTVV.

V usage is TRBV28 and J usage is TRBJ2-7; D tentatively reads TRBD1 or TRBD2 (6 bases each). The V end was cut by 5 bases, the J end by 2 bases, with 16 bases between. Germline values: CDR1 MDHEN, CDR2 SYDVKM. CDR3 size: 15 residues. This CDR3 is CASSPRQEGPYEQYF. The CDR3 DNA reads TGTGCCAGCAGTCCTCGACAGGAGGGGCCCTACGAGCAGTACTTC.

This clone was found once. The rearrangement uses TRBV9 and TRBJ2-3; 8 positions match TRBD2. CDR1 is SGDLS and CDR2 is YYNGEE in the germline V gene. The V and J ends lost 0 bases and 5 bases, in that order; junction bases with no gene match: 8. The CDR3 is made up of 16 amino acids. The CDR3 region has the DNA TGTGCCAGCAGCGTAGAGGGCGGGAGGTTGGTAGATACGCAGTATTTT. Translated, it gives CASSVEGGRLVDTQYF.

The chain employs TRBV28 and TRBJ2-7, with D possibly called TRBD1 or TRBD2 (7 bases each). The V end was cut by 6 bases, the J end by 3 bases, with 21 bases between. Per the germline V gene, CDR1 is MDHEN and CDR2 is SYDVKM. The CDR3 extends over 16 amino acids. CDR3 nucleotide sequence: TGTGCCAGCAGCTACAATCAGGGGGAGGGAAGCTACGAGCAGTACTTC. Translated, it gives CASSYNQGEGSYEQYF.

The rearrangement uses TRBV15 and TRBJ2-3; TRBD1 is a possible D gene (5 bases). Trimming shortened V by 3 bases and J by 2 bases, and 15 bases separated the two germline ends. From germline, CDR1 is LNHNV and CDR2 YYDKDF (reference sequence). This CDR3 spans 16 amino acids. The chain's CDR3 is CATSSRATENTDTQYF. The CDR3 DNA reads TGTGCCACCAGCAGCAGGGCTACTGAAAACACAGATACGCAGTATTTT.

J is TRBJ2-4 and V is TRBV7-9; D uncertain. Looked up from germline, CDR1 is SEHNR and CDR2 is FQNEAQ (reference sequence). The CDR3 is 16 residues long. V lost 4 bases and J 0 bases, leaving 13 bases between the germline ends. CDR3 nucleotide sequence: TGTGCCAGCAGCTCACCGACCGAGTTAGCCAAAAACATTCAGTACTTC. Its translation: CASSSPTELAKNIQYF.

The chain recombines TRBV5-6 with TRBJ2-5; no clear D gene. The V end lost 4 bases, the J end lost 4 bases, and 11 bases lay between the germline ends. The germline V gene encodes CDR1 SGHDT and CDR2 YYEEEE. The CDR3 runs 13 residues. The CDR3 bases are TGTGCCAGCAGCCCCATCAGTGGAGAGACCCAGTACTTC. It is translated as CASSPISGETQYF.

This chain's CDR3 is CASSFLGRGEDTQYF. The CDR3 DNA reads TGTGCCAGCAGCTTCTTAGGGAGAGGGGAGGATACGCAGTATTTT. The chain employs TRBV13 and TRBJ2-3; D possibly matches TRBD1 or TRBD2 (5 bases each). CDR3 length equals 15 residues. The ends were cut back, 3 bases at V and 6 bases at J, with 16 bases in the middle. Germline V gene lookup returns CDR1 PRHDT and CDR2 FYEKMQ (reference sequence).

The table lists this clone with a count of one. The J gene is TRBJ2-5, the V gene TRBV7-2; no reliable D call. The CDR3 covers 15 residues. Germline-derived CDR1 and CDR2 are SGHTA and FQGNSA. V shed 1 base and J shed 5 bases, with 14 bases lying between them. As DNA, the CDR3 is TGTGCCAGCAGCTTAGTAGGCATAGCCCGGGAGACCCAGTACTTC. It encodes CASSLVGIARETQYF.

V is TRBV7-9 and J is TRBJ1-1; weak D call: TRBD1 (5 bases). V lost 5 bases and J lost 5, with 18 bases in between. CDR3 length: 15 residues. The germline V gene encodes CDR1 SEHNR and CDR2 FQNEAQ (reference sequence). This chain's CDR3 is CASSPAQGWKTEAFF. In DNA, the CDR3 is TGTGCCAGCAGCCCCGCCCAGGGTTGGAAAACTGAAGCTTTCTTT.

V and J are TRBV11-2 and TRBJ2-1, with 8 positions matching TRBD2. CDR1 is SGHAT and CDR2 is FQNNGV in the germline V gene. Trimming took 7 bases from V and 5 from J; bases not matched to a gene: 7. This CDR3 contains 14 residues. The CDR3 nucleotides read TGTGCCAGCAAGGGACTAGACCCGAACAATGAGCAGTTCTTC. Translation gives CASKGLDPNNEQFF.

Of note for this clone: Other DNA sequences of this sample code for an identical CDR3. The chain joins TRBV9 to TRBJ1-2; 9 bases fit TRBD1. CDR1 is SGDLS, CDR2 YYNGEE, per germline. The J segment lost 5 bases and the V segment lost 0 bases, leaving 2 bases of the junction unmatched. This CDR3 is built from 14 residues. Here the CDR3 reads CASSVGTGAYGYTF. For the CDR3, the DNA is TGTGCCAGCAGCGTAGGGACAGGGGCGTATGGCTACACCTTC.

The genes are TRBV9 and TRBJ2-3; tentative D call: TRBD1 (5 bases). Trimming pared 3 bases from V and 6 bases from J, leaving 11 bases between. The CDR3 totals 13 residues. Germline CDR1 reads SGDLS; CDR2 reads YYNGEE. The CDR3 DNA sequence: TGTGCCAGCAGCGGAACCAGGGTTGATACGCAGTATTTT. Amino acid sequence: CASSGTRVDTQYF.

A few counts support this clone. Other nucleotide sequences in the sample specify the same CDR3. Here the CDR3 DNA reads TGTGCCAGCAGTGACTACGAGCAGTACTTC. Protein: CASSDYEQYF. The chain recombines TRBV6-1 with TRBJ2-7; D gene unclear. Trimming stripped 3 bases from V and 3 bases from J, with 0 bases between. The CDR3 loop spans 10 amino acids. The germline V gene has CDR1 MNHNS and CDR2 SASEGT.

The chain combines TRBV30 with TRBJ1-1; no definite D call. V was shortened by 0 bases and J by 1 base, with 12 bases between the two germline ends. This CDR3 comprises 15 residues. Per the germline V gene, CDR1 is GTSNPN and CDR2 is SVGIG (reference sequence). The CDR3 loop reads CAWSVPGLPNTEAFF. The CDR3 nucleotides are TGTGCCTGGAGTGTACCCGGACTGCCGAACACTGAAGCTTTCTTT.